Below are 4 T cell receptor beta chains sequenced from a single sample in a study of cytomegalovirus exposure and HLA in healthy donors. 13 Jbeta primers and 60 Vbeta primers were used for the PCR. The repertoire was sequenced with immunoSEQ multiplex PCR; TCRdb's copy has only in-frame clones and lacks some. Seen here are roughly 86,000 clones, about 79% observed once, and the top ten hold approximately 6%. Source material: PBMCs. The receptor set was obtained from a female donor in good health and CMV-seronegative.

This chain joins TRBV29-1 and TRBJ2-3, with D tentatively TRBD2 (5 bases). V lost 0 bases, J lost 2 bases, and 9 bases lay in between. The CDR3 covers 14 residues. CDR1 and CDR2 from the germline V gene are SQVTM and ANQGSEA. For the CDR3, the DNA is TGCAGCGTTGAAGATCTGGACTCCACAGATACGCAGTATTTT. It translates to CSVEDLDSTDTQYF.

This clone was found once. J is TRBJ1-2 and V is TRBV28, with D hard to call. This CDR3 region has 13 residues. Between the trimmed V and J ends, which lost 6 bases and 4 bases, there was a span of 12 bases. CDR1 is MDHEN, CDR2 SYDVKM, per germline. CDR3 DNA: TGTGCCAGCAGGGAACAGAGACCCTATGGCTACACCTTC. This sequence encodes CASREQRPYGYTF.

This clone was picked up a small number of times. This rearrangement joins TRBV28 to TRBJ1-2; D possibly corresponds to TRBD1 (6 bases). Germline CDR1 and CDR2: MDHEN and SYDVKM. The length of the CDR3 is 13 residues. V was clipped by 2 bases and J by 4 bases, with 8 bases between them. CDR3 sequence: CASSLQGSYGYTF. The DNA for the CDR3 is TGTGCCAGCAGTTTACAGGGGAGCTATGGCTACACCTTC.

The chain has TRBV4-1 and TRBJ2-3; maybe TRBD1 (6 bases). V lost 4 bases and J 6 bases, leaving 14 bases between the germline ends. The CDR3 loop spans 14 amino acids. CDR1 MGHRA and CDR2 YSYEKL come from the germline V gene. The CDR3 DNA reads TGCGCCAGCAGCCCTGACAGGAGAGCGGATACGCAGTATTTT. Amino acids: CASSPDRRADTQYF.